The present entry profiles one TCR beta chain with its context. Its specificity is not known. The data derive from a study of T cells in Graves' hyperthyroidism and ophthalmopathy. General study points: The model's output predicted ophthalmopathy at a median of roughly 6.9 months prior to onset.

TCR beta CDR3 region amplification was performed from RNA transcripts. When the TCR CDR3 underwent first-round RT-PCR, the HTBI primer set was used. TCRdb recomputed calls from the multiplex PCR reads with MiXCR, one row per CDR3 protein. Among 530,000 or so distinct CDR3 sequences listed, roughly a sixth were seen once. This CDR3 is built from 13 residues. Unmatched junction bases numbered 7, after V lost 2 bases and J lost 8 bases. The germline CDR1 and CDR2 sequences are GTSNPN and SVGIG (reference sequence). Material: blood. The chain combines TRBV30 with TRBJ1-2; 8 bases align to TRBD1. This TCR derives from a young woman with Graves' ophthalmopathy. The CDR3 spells CAWSPGGGGGYTF. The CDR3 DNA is TGTGCCTGGAGTCCAGGGGGCGGGGGCGGCTACACCTTC.